Below, 9 T cell receptor beta chains from the same sample are listed, as sequenced in a study of CD8 T cells in Susac syndrome. Random hexamers primed reverse transcription of roughly 0.5 to 1 ug RNA. TCRdb ran MiXCR on the immunoSEQ multiplex PCR reads and lists one entry per CDR3 protein. The sample lists tens of thousands of distinct CDR3 sequences, approximately 96% occurring once. Sequencing was performed on CD4+ T cells from PBMCs. Every receptor here comes from a human donor with multiple sclerosis.

The rearrangement uses TRBV27 and TRBJ1-5, with 7 bases matching TRBD1. This CDR3 has 15 amino acids. Per the germline V gene, CDR1 is MNHEY and CDR2 is SMNVEV (reference sequence). V shed 6 bases and J 2 bases; nucleotides not matched to a gene: 7. The CDR3 spells CASRTTGTGNQPQHF. The CDR3, as DNA: TGTGCCAGCAGAACTACCGGGACAGGCAATCAGCCCCAGCATTTT.

As regards this clonotype: One end of the junction fails to match germline, which may point to a read error. This chain uses TRBV11-2 with TRBJ2-7, with TRBD1 identical over 8 bases. Germline V gene lookup returns CDR1 SGHAT and CDR2 FQNNGV. The CDR3 runs 13 residues. The CDR3 DNA reads as TGTGCCAGCAGCTTAGCTTCGGCGGACAGGGCTAACTTC. Protein: CASSLASADRANF.

The rearrangement joins TRBV5-1 to TRBJ2-1; D remains ambiguous. Trimming shortened V by 2 bases and J by 3 bases, and 9 bases separated the two germline ends. This CDR3 region has 14 residues. Germline CDR1 is SGHRS and CDR2 is YFSETQ. The CDR3 loop reads CASSFQPLYNEQFF. The CDR3 DNA reads TGCGCCAGCAGCTTCCAGCCTCTCTACAATGAGCAGTTCTTC.

J is TRBJ1-1 and V is TRBV12-3 or TRBV12-4; the D gene is possibly TRBD1 (6 bases). The CDR3 covers 14 residues. Between the trimmed V and J ends, which lost 8 bases and 6 bases, there was a span of 19 bases. CDR3 bases: TGTGCCAGCTCGGAAGTGGAGGGGGGGGCTGAAGCTTTCTTT. Its protein product is CASSEVEGGAEAFF.

The rearrangement joins TRBV5-1 to TRBJ1-4, with 8 positions matching TRBD1. This CDR3 is built from 16 residues. The junction had 10 bases not matched to a gene; V was cut back by 2 bases and J by 7 bases. In germline, CDR1 is SGHRS, CDR2 YFSETQ. This chain's CDR3 is CASSFMAGGRTEKLFF. CDR3 coding DNA: TGCGCCAGCAGCTTTATGGCAGGGGGCCGCACTGAAAAACTGTTTTTT.

The chain carries TRBV3-1 and TRBJ2-1; 11 nucleotides align to TRBD2. CDR1 and CDR2 (germline): LGHDT, YNNKEL (reference sequence). The CDR3 is 12 residues long. V dropped 3 bases and J dropped 15; count of bases not matched to a gene: 4. CDR3 protein: CASSQTSGVPFF. The CDR3 DNA reads as TGTGCCAGCAGCCAGACTAGCGGGGTCCCGTTCTTC.

V and J are TRBV6-2 or TRBV6-3 and TRBJ1-4; tentatively, D is TRBD1 (5 bases). CDR3 length: 16 residues. In germline, CDR1 is MNHEY, CDR2 SVGEGT. V lost 0 bases to trimming and J lost 5 bases, with 13 bases between them. DNA of the CDR3: TGTGCCAGCAGTTACTCGACAGCCAGGGCGAATGAAAAACTGTTTTTT. This encodes CASSYSTARANEKLFF.

This CDR3 reads CASSLTGTEQYF. The DNA for the CDR3 is TGTGCCAGCAGCCTGACAGGGACCGAGCAGTACTTC. The rearrangement joins TRBV11-3 to TRBJ2-7, with 7 bases matching TRBD1. Germline V lookup: CDR1 SGHNT, CDR2 YENEEA. V was clipped by 5 bases and J by 6 bases; unmatched bases: 4. This CDR3 has 12 residues.

V is TRBV10-3 and J is TRBJ2-3; maybe TRBD1 (6 bases). Trimming removed 3 bases at V and 4 bases at J, with 14 bases between. CDR3 size: 15 residues. Germline CDR1 and CDR2: ENHRY and SYGVKD. CDR3: CAISDTGNLADTQYF. The CDR3 DNA reads as TGTGCCATCAGTGACACAGGGAATTTGGCAGATACGCAGTATTTT.